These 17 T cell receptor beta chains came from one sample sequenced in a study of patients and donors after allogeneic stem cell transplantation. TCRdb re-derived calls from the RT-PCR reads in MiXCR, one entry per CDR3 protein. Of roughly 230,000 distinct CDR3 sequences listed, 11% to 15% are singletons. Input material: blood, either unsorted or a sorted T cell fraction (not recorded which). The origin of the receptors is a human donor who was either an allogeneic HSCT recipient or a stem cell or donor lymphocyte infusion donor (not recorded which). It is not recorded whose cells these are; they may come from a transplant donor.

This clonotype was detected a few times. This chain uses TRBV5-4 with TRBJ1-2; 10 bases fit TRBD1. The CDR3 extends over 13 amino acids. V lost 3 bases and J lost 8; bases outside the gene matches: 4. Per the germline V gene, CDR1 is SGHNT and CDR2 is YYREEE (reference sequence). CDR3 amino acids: CASSWTGGGGYTF. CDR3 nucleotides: TGTGCCAGCAGCTGGACAGGGGGTGGCGGCTACACCTTC.

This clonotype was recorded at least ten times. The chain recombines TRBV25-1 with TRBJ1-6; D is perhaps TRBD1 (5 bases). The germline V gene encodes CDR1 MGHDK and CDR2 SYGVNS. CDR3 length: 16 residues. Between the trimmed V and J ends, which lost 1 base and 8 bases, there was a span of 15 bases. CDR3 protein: CASSELIAGRHSPLHF. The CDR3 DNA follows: TGTGCCAGCAGTGAATTAATTGCAGGGCGGCATTCACCCCTCCACTTT.

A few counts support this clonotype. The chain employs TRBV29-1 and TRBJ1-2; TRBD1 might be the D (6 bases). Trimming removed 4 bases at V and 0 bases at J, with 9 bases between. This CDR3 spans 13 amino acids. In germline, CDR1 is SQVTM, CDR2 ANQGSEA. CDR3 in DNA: TGCAGCGTTGGACAGGAGGCTAACTATGGCTACACCTTC. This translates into CSVGQEANYGYTF.

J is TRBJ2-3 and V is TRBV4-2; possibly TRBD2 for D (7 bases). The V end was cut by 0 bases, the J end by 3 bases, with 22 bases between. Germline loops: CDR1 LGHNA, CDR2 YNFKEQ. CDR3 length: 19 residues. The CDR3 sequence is CASSQDRGGGEIRTDTQYF. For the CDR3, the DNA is TGTGCCAGCAGCCAAGATCGGGGAGGGGGGGAAATCAGGACAGATACGCAGTATTTT.

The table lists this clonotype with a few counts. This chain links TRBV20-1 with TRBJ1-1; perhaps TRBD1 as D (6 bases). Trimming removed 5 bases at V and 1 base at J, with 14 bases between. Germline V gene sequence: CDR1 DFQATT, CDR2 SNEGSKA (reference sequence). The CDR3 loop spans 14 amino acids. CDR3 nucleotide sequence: TGCAGTGCTCTGAGGGGGGCAGCGAACACTGAAGCTTTCTTT. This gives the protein CSALRGAANTEAFF.

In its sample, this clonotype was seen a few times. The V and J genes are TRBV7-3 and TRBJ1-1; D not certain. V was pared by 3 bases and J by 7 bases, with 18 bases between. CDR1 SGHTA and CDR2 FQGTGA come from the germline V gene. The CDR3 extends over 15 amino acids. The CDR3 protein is CASSLGHRITNEAFF. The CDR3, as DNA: TGTGCCAGCAGCTTGGGCCATCGAATAACAAATGAAGCTTTCTTT. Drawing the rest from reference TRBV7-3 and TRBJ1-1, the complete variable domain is GAGVSQTPSNKVTEKGKYVELRCDPISGHTALYWYRQSLGQGPEFLIYFQGTGAADDSGLPNDRFFAVRPEGSVSTLKIQRTERGDSAVYLCASSLGHRITNEAFFGQGTRLTVV.

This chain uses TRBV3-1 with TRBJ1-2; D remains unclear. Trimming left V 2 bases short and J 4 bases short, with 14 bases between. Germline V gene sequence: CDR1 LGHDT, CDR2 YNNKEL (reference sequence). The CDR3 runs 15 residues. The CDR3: CASSQRRTDRYGYTF. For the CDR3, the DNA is TGTGCCAGCAGCCAAAGAAGAACGGACCGCTATGGCTACACCTTC.

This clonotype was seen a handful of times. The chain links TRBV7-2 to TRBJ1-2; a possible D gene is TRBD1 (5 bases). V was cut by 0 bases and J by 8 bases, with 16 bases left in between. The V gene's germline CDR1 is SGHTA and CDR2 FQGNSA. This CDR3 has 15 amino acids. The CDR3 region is CASSLAMGGGRGYTF. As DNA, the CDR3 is TGTGCCAGCAGCTTAGCGATGGGGGGAGGACGCGGCTACACCTTC.

CDR3 loop: CASSYQGQIGDTQYF. The CDR3 DNA follows: TGTGCCAGCAGTTACCAAGGGCAGATTGGAGATACGCAGTATTTT. V usage is TRBV27 and J usage is TRBJ2-3; D gene uncertain. Germline loops: CDR1 MNHEY, CDR2 SMNVEV (reference sequence). The CDR3 is 15 amino acids. Trimming stripped 4 bases from V and 5 bases from J, with 16 bases between.

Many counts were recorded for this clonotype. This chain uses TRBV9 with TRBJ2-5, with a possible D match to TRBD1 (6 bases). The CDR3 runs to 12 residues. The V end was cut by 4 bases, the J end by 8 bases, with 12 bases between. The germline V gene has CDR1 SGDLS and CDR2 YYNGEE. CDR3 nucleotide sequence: TGTGCCAGCAGCATCCAACAGGGTACCCAGTACTTC. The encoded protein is CASSIQQGTQYF.

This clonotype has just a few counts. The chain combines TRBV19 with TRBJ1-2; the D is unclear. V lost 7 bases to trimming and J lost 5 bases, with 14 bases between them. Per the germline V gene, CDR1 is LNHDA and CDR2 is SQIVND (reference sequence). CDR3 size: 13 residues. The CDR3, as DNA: TGTGCCAGTACCTCACTGGAGGCTTATGGCTACACCTTC. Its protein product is CASTSLEAYGYTF.

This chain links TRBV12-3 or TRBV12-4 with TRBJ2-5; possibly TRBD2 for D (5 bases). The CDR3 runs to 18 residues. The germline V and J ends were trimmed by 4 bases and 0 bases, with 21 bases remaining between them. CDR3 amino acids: CASSSQRSGLPYQETQYF. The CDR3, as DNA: TGTGCCAGCAGTTCCCAACGGTCGGGGTTACCGTACCAAGAGACCCAGTACTTC.

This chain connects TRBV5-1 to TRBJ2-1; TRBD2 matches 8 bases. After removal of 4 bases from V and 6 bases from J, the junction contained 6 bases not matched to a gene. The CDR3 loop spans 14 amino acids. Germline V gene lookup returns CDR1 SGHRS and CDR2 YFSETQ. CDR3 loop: CASSPGTRGNEQFF. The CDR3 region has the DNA TGCGCCAGCAGCCCGGGGACTAGAGGCAATGAGCAGTTCTTC. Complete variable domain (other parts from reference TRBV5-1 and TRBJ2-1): KAGVTQTPRYLIKTRGQQVTLSCSPISGHRSVSWYQQTPGQGLQFLFEYFSETQRNKGNFPGRFSGRQFSNSRSEMNVSTLELGDSALYLCASSPGTRGNEQFFGPGTRLTVL.

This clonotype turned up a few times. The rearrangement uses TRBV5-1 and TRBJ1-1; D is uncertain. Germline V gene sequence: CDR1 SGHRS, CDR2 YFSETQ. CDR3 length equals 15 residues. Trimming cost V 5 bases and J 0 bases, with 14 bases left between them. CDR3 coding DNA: TGCGCCAGCAGGAGAGAAGGGAGCGTGAACACTGAAGCTTTCTTT. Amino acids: CASRREGSVNTEAFF.

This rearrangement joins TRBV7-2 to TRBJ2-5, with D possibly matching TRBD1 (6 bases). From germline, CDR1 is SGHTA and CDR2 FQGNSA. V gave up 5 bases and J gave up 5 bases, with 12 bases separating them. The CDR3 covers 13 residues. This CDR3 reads CASSGQGWETQYF. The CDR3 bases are TGTGCCAGCAGCGGTCAGGGGTGGGAGACCCAGTACTTC. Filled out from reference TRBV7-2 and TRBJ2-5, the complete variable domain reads GAGVSQSPSNKVTEKGKDVELRCDPISGHTALYWYRQSLGQGLEFLIYFQGNSAPDKSGLPSDRFSAERTGGSVSTLTIQRTQQEDSAVYLCASSGQGWETQYFGPGTRLLVL.

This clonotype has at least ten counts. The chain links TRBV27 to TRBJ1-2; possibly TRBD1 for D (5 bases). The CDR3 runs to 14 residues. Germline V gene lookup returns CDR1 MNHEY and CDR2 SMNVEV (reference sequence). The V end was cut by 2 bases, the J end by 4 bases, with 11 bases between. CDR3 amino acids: CASSLKGQGYGYTF. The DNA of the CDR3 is TGTGCCAGCAGTTTAAAAGGCCAGGGCTATGGCTACACCTTC.

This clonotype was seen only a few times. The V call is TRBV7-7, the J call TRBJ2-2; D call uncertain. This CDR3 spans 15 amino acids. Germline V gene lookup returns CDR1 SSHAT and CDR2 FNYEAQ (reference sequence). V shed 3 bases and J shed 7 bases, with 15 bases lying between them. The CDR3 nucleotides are TGTGCCAGCAGCTTGGGGTCACGCCAAGGCGGGGAGCTGTTTTTT. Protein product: CASSLGSRQGGELFF.